The 31 T cell receptor beta chains reported below all come from one sample, sequenced in a study of T cells in Graves' hyperthyroidism and ophthalmopathy. Amplification yielded TCR beta CDR3 regions, with RNA transcripts as the source. With the HTBI primer set, the TCR CDR3 went through a first round of RT-PCR. TCRdb ran MiXCR on the multiplex PCR reads and lists one entry per CDR3 protein. The repertoire includes almost 600,000 distinct CDR3 sequences, about 15% of them detected once, and 5.8% sits in the top ten. The sample was blood. These receptors were collected from a woman aged 25-40 years with Graves' hyperthyroidism that later progressed to Graves' ophthalmopathy.

This sequence joins TRBV25-1 and TRBJ2-1, with D perhaps matching TRBD1 or TRBD2 (6 bases each). This CDR3 is built from 16 residues. With 3 bases removed from V and 8 bases from J, the gap between germline ends came to 20 bases. CDR1 and CDR2 from the germline V gene are MGHDK and SYGVNS. The CDR3 DNA reads as TGTGCCAGCAGTGATCAGACAGGAGGGAATATGGATGAGCAGTTCTTC. This translates into CASSDQTGGNMDEQFF.

In this sample, this clonotype turned up many times. Written as DNA, the CDR3 is TGTGCCAGCAGCCAAAATCCCGGGAGCTATGGCTACACCTTC. This translates into CASSQNPGSYGYTF. V is TRBV3-1 and J is TRBJ1-2; D gene ambiguous. Looked up from germline, CDR1 is LGHDT and CDR2 is YNNKEL (reference sequence). Trimming removed 2 bases from V and 4 bases from J, with 11 bases in between. The CDR3 is 14 amino acids. The full variable domain, rest sourced from reference TRBV3-1 and TRBJ1-2, is DTAVSQTPKYLVTQMGNDKSIKCEQNLGHDTMYWYKQDSKKFLKIMFSYNNKELIINETVPNRFSPKSPDKAHLNLHINSLELGDSAVYFCASSQNPGSYGYTFGSGTRLTVV.

In this sample, this clonotype turned up a few times. V and J are TRBV9 and TRBJ1-1, with D possibly being TRBD1 (6 bases). V dropped 3 bases and J dropped 3 bases, with 18 bases sitting between them. CDR3 length: 16 amino acids. In germline, CDR1 is SGDLS, CDR2 YYNGEE. The CDR3 loop is CASSAPPSGQHTEAFF. Written as DNA, the CDR3 is TGTGCCAGCAGCGCCCCGCCCTCGGGACAACACACTGAAGCTTTCTTT.

In this sample, this clonotype turned up many times. The rearrangement links TRBV12-5 to TRBJ2-1; D is uncertain. The ends were cut back, 0 bases at V and 1 base at J, with 13 bases in the middle. This CDR3 has 17 residues. Germline V gene sequence: CDR1 LGHNT, CDR2 FRNRAP. This CDR3 reads CASGLVEMEGSYNEQFF. CDR3 DNA: TGTGCTAGTGGTTTGGTCGAAATGGAAGGGTCCTACAATGAGCAGTTCTTC.

V is TRBV3-1 and J is TRBJ1-1; 7 nucleotides match TRBD1. Looked up from germline, CDR1 is LGHDT and CDR2 is YNNKEL (reference sequence). Germline trimming cut 4 bases from V and 9 bases from J; bases unmatched to any gene: 8. The CDR3 has 13 amino acids. CDR3 sequence (DNA): TGTGCCAGCAGCCCGGGACAGACCTTAAAAGCTTTCTTT. The encoded protein is CASSPGQTLKAFF. Combining the CDR3 with reference TRBV3-1 and TRBJ1-1 gives the whole variable domain DTAVSQTPKYLVTQMGNDKSIKCEQNLGHDTMYWYKQDSKKFLKIMFSYNNKELIINETVPNRFSPKSPDKAHLNLHINSLELGDSAVYFCASSPGQTLKAFFGQGTRLTVV.

In this sample, this clonotype turned up many times. The V gene is TRBV7-2, the J gene TRBJ2-3; 8 bases match TRBD1. Germline V CDR1 and CDR2: SGHTA, FQGNSA. V trimming: 5 bases; J trimming: 1 base; junction bases outside the gene matches: 8. This CDR3 comprises 16 residues. The CDR3 bases are TGTGCCAGCAGCATAAACAGGGGGTCCCGCACAGATACGCAGTATTTT. It is translated as CASSINRGSRTDTQYF.

This clonotype was counted a few times. The rearrangement links TRBV12-3 or TRBV12-4 to TRBJ2-3, with a tentative D call TRBD2 (6 bases). This CDR3 has 16 amino acids. The V end was cut by 2 bases, the J end by 5 bases, with 17 bases between. CDR3 protein: CASSLQVGSYVDTQYF. The DNA of the CDR3 is TGTGCCAGCAGTTTACAAGTCGGGAGTTATGTAGATACGCAGTATTTT.

The sample holds many counts of this clonotype. The rearrangement joins TRBV7-9 to TRBJ2-7, with TRBD2 matching 14 bases. V shed 7 bases and J 3 bases; nucleotides not matched to a gene: 14. Germline CDR1 SEHNR, CDR2 FQNEAQ (reference sequence). This CDR3 comprises 18 residues. This CDR3 reads CASTKPGLAGVLSYEQYF. In DNA, the CDR3 is TGTGCCAGCACCAAGCCGGGACTAGCGGGAGTTTTGAGCTACGAGCAGTACTTC.

The chain links TRBV20-1 to TRBJ2-1, with a possible D match to TRBD2 (6 bases). CDR1 is DFQATT and CDR2 is SNEGSKA in the germline V gene (reference sequence). The CDR3 is made up of 13 amino acids. The CDR3 sequence: CSRRGPPGSEQFF. The CDR3 DNA reads TGCTCTCGGCGGGGTCCACCAGGTAGTGAGCAGTTCTTC.

This clonotype was found a few times. The chain joins TRBV27 to TRBJ1-5; D is unclear. Germline CDR1 MNHEY, CDR2 SMNVEV (reference sequence). V gave up 6 bases and J gave up 0 bases, with 12 bases separating them. The CDR3 totals 15 residues. The CDR3 DNA reads as TGTGCCAGCAGGCCCACAGTTAATAGCAATCAGCCCCAGCATTTT. It translates to CASRPTVNSNQPQHF.

This clonotype occurred a few times. J is TRBJ1-2 and V is TRBV14; D unresolved. The V end lost 1 base, the J end lost 1 base, and 13 bases lay between the germline ends. CDR1 and CDR2 (germline): SGHDN, FVKESK. The CDR3 has 16 residues. CDR3 in amino acids: CASSQGSLRINYGYTF. The CDR3 DNA sequence: TGTGCCAGCAGCCAAGGATCCCTTCGAATTAACTATGGCTACACCTTC. Drawing the rest from reference TRBV14 and TRBJ1-2, the complete variable domain is EAGVTQFPSHSVIEKGQTVTLRCDPISGHDNLYWYRRVMGKEIKFLLHFVKESKQDESGMPNNRFLAERTGGTYSTLKVQPAELEDSGVYFCASSQGSLRINYGYTFGSGTRLTVV.

This clonotype has at least ten counts. The gene calls are TRBV7-2 and TRBJ2-5; unclear D gene. V was trimmed by 5 bases and J by 5 bases, leaving 21 bases between them. The CDR3 runs to 16 residues. Germline CDR1 reads SGHTA; CDR2 reads FQGNSA. The CDR3 sequence: CASSPSLGQLGETQYF. As DNA, the CDR3 is TGTGCCAGCAGCCCTAGTTTGGGTCAGCTTGGGGAGACCCAGTACTTC.

This clonotype occurred many times. Here the CDR3 DNA reads TGTGCCATCAGGGACACAGGGCAGGCTCGAGGCTACACCTTC. Translated: CAIRDTGQARGYTF. J is TRBJ1-2 and V is TRBV10-3, with D perhaps matching TRBD1 (6 bases). Germline loops: CDR1 ENHRY, CDR2 SYGVKD. The V and J ends lost 6 bases and 8 bases respectively, with 19 bases between them. This CDR3 region has 14 residues.

This chain connects TRBV29-1 to TRBJ1-1; 7 bases align to TRBD1. This CDR3 has 13 residues. Per germline, CDR1 SQVTM and CDR2 ANQGSEA. The V segment lost 7 bases and the J segment 2 bases; nucleotides outside the gene matches: 7. DNA for the CDR3: TGCAGCGCCCCGGGGACAGCCAACACTGAAGCTTTCTTT. Protein product: CSAPGTANTEAFF.

This clonotype was detected ten times or more. The V and J genes are TRBV15 and TRBJ1-6; D not certain. There are 13 residues in the CDR3. Trimming cost V 1 base and J 10 bases, with 8 bases left between them. Germline CDR1 and CDR2: LNHNV and YYDKDF (reference sequence). CDR3 amino acids: CATSRVELSPLHF. CDR3 nucleotides: TGTGCCACCAGCAGAGTGGAGTTGTCACCCCTCCACTTT.

At least ten counts were recorded for this clonotype. The V call is TRBV29-1, the J call TRBJ2-1; weak D call: TRBD2 (6 bases). The germline V gene encodes CDR1 SQVTM and CDR2 ANQGSEA. Trimming stripped 0 bases from V and 0 bases from J, with 18 bases between. The CDR3 contains 18 residues. The CDR3 loop is CSVEDQTSVTRSYNEQFF. For the CDR3, the DNA is TGCAGCGTTGAAGATCAGACTAGTGTCACGCGCTCCTACAATGAGCAGTTCTTC.

In its sample, this clonotype was seen many times. The chain's CDR3 is CSVEDGPGGHSTDTQYF. The CDR3 DNA reads TGCAGCGTTGAAGACGGGCCGGGCGGACACTCCACAGATACGCAGTATTTT. The rearrangement uses TRBV29-1 and TRBJ2-3; D may be TRBD1 (5 bases). Germline CDR1 reads SQVTM; CDR2 reads ANQGSEA. The CDR3 has 17 amino acids. Trimming left V 0 bases short and J 2 bases short, with 18 bases between.

This clonotype was seen a handful of times. DNA of the CDR3: TGTGCCAGCAGTTTTGCCCGCACCGGGGAGCTGTTTTTT. Translation: CASSFARTGELFF. The chain carries TRBV27 and TRBJ2-2; D call uncertain. Germline CDR1 is MNHEY and CDR2 is SMNVEV (reference sequence). The CDR3 covers 13 residues. V gave up 3 bases and J gave up 4 bases, with 6 bases separating them.

In this sample, this clonotype turned up many times. The chain has TRBV6-1 and TRBJ1-2; the D gene is possibly TRBD1 (5 bases). There are 14 residues in the CDR3. The germline CDR1 and CDR2 sequences are MNHNS and SASEGT. Trimming pared 5 bases from V and 0 bases from J, leaving 10 bases between. CDR3 nucleotide sequence: TGTGCCAGCAGTTTGACGGGACCTAACTATGGCTACACCTTC. Translation: CASSLTGPNYGYTF.

This clonotype was counted at least ten times. V and J are TRBV12-3 or TRBV12-4 and TRBJ1-5; D is ambiguous. The CDR3 is 16 amino acids. Trimming pared 6 bases from V and 2 bases from J, leaving 17 bases between. CDR3 residues: CASRVLGPLGNQPQHF. The CDR3 region has the DNA TGTGCCAGCAGAGTTTTAGGTCCTTTAGGCAATCAGCCCCAGCATTTT.

CDR3 residues: CASSSQLAGGPYNEQFF. CDR3 nucleotides: TGTGCCAGCAGCTCCCAACTAGCGGGAGGGCCATACAATGAGCAGTTCTTC. The chain uses TRBV11-2 and TRBJ2-1, with 13 nucleotides matching TRBD2. J gave up 4 bases and V 4 bases, and 7 bases lay outside the gene matches. Germline V gene sequence: CDR1 SGHAT, CDR2 FQNNGV. The CDR3 runs 17 residues. Full variable domain (outside the CDR3, taken from reference TRBV11-2 and TRBJ2-1): EAGVAQSPRYKIIEKRQSVAFWCNPISGHATLYWYQQILGQGPKLLIQFQNNGVVDDSQLPKDRFSAERLKGVDSTLKIQPAKLEDSAVYLCASSSQLAGGPYNEQFFGPGTRLTVL.

This clonotype was seen at least ten times. Germline is not matched at one junction end, which may reflect a read error. The chain combines TRBV28 with TRBJ1-1; 8 nucleotides agree with TRBD1. The germline V gene has CDR1 MDHEN and CDR2 SYDVKM. The CDR3 contains 16 residues. The CDR3 loop is CASSLYPGGMDTKAFF. CDR3 DNA sequence: TGTGCCAGCAGTTTATATCCAGGGGGCATGGACACTAAAGCTTTCTTT.

With regard to this clonotype: A much larger clone sits a single nucleotide away, making a read error possible. The CDR3 end shows no conserved phenylalanine or tryptophan, and so a read error is likely. This chain uses TRBV9 with TRBJ1-1; TRBD1 might be the D (5 bases). This CDR3 region has 13 residues. Looked up from germline, CDR1 is SGDLS and CDR2 is YYNGEE. The germline V and J ends were trimmed by 4 bases and 2 bases, with 9 bases remaining between them. The DNA for the CDR3 is TGTGCCAGCAGCATCGGGGCTAACACTGAAGCTTTCCTT. Translation gives CASSIGANTEAFL.

The chain combines TRBV5-1 with TRBJ2-7; D unresolved. Germline values: CDR1 SGHRS, CDR2 YFSETQ. This CDR3 spans 14 amino acids. V was clipped by 0 bases and J by 2 bases, with 9 bases between them. CDR3 sequence reads: CASSLVASPYEQYF. As DNA, the CDR3 is TGCGCCAGCAGCTTGGTTGCGTCCCCCTACGAGCAGTACTTC.

This clonotype was observed at least ten times. The V gene is TRBV12-3 or TRBV12-4, the J gene TRBJ1-2; D is perhaps TRBD1 (6 bases). The CDR3 is made up of 12 amino acids. The ends were cut back, 6 bases at V and 6 bases at J, with 11 bases in the middle. The DNA of the CDR3 is TGTGCCAGCAGAGGGGGTGGCGATGGCTACACCTTC. It is translated as CASRGGGDGYTF.

V is TRBV27 and J is TRBJ1-1; 7 bases agree with TRBD1. Germline values: CDR1 MNHEY, CDR2 SMNVEV (reference sequence). V lost 1 base and J lost 10; bases outside the gene matches: 18. The CDR3 is made up of 17 amino acids. In nucleotides, the CDR3 is TGTGCCAGCAGTTTATTTCCAGGGGGGGCCGCGGGTGTGGGAGCTTTCTTT. Translated: CASSLFPGGAAGVGAFF.

This clonotype was observed at least ten times. The chain carries TRBV30 and TRBJ1-1; D call uncertain. Germline V gene sequence: CDR1 GTSNPN, CDR2 SVGIG (reference sequence). Deletions cut 0 bases from V and 1 base from J, with 6 bases between. The CDR3 length is 13 residues. For the CDR3, the DNA is TGTGCCTGGAGTGTAATGGAGAACACTGAAGCTTTCTTT. Translation gives CAWSVMENTEAFF.

Comment on this clonotype: A read error may be the cause here, since a much bigger clone is one base away. V gene TRBV6-5 combines with J gene TRBJ2-2; 9 bases fit TRBD1. The CDR3 consists of 15 residues. The germline CDR1 and CDR2 sequences are MNHEY and SVGAGI. The CDR3: CASSIQGANTGGLFF. The CDR3 DNA reads TGTGCCAGCAGTATACAGGGGGCGAACACCGGGGGGCTGTTTTTT.

The chain combines TRBV5-4 with TRBJ2-7, with TRBD1 as a possible D gene (5 bases). The V gene lost 0 bases and the J gene lost 0 bases, with 13 bases spanning the gap. Looked up from germline, CDR1 is SGHNT and CDR2 is YYREEE (reference sequence). This CDR3 has 16 residues. The CDR3 region has the DNA TGTGCCAGCAGCTTGGCGGTACAGGCCAACTCCTACGAGCAGTACTTC. Its translation is CASSLAVQANSYEQYF.

This clonotype was picked up many times. Written as DNA, the CDR3 is TGTGCCATCAGTGAGTCCCGGGGGGAGACTTTCTACAATGAGCAGTTCTTC. It codes for CAISESRGETFYNEQFF. The chain couples TRBV10-3 to TRBJ2-1, with 7 bases identical to TRBD2. Germline V gene data show CDR1 as ENHRY and CDR2 as SYGVKD. The CDR3 extends over 17 amino acids. Trimming at V came to 0 bases and at J to 3 bases, leaving 8 bases not matched to a gene.

This clonotype was detected ten times or more. The rearrangement uses TRBV11-2 and TRBJ2-7; D remains ambiguous. V dropped 0 bases and J dropped 3 bases, with 9 bases sitting between them. The CDR3 length is 14 residues. Germline V gene lookup returns CDR1 SGHAT and CDR2 FQNNGV. Written as DNA, the CDR3 is TGTGCCAGCAGCTTAGATTCGTTGGACTACGAGCAGTACTTC. Translating gives CASSLDSLDYEQYF.